The entry that follows covers one T cell receptor (beta chain) sequence. Its matching antigen is unknown. This entry belongs to a study of graft-versus-host responses after intestinal transplantation. Study details: Among the recipients, all got anti-thymocyte globulin induction and then tacrolimus and steroids for roughly three years.

Germline V gives CDR1 LNHDA, CDR2 SQIVND (reference sequence). This CDR3 has 14 amino acids. Germline trimming cut 5 bases from V and 5 bases from J; bases unmatched to any gene: 5. Clones were read by immunoSEQ multiplex PCR, and TCRdb kept only the in-frame ones, dropping some. The table records about 130,000 clones, approximately 91% of them present only once. V is TRBV19 and J is TRBJ1-5; TRBD1 aligns across 8 bases. The receptor comes from a human donor who received an intestinal transplant. This specimen consisted of unstimulated CD4+ T cells sorted from spleen or lymph node cells, obtained before intestinal transplant. The chain's CDR3 is CASSPGQGYQPQHF. The CDR3 nucleotides read TGTGCCAGTAGTCCCGGACAGGGTTATCAGCCCCAGCATTTT.